This is a list of T cell receptor beta chains from one sample in a study of cytomegalovirus exposure and HLA in healthy donors. Sequencing was performed with immunoSEQ multiplex PCR; in TCRdb, only in-frame clones are kept and a portion is missing. The sample totals over 100,000 clones. Sequencing input: PBMCs. Every receptor here comes from a woman aged 40 to 50 in good health and CMV-seropositive. Each CDR3 is given with its conserved first and last residue. The D gene is left open where the match is weak.

cdr3_nt | cdr3_aa | j_call | v_call | d_call
TGTGCCAGCAGTGACGGGTACCAAGAGACCCAGTACTTC | CASSDGYQETQYF | TRBJ2-5 | TRBV2 | .
TGCGCCAGCAGCCCCGGCTTCAAGAGGGCGGATACGCAGTATTTT | CASSPGFKRADTQYF | TRBJ2-3 | TRBV4-3 | .
TGTGCCAGCGGGAGGGGACGCAATAGTGAGCAGTTCTTC | CASGRGRNSEQFF | TRBJ2-1 | TRBV7-2 | TRBD2
TGTGCCAGCAGCTTGTCGAACCGGGACACAGCTTTCTTT | CASSLSNRDTAFF | TRBJ1-1 | TRBV11-1 | .
TGTGCCACCAGCAGAGTCTTCGAGGGTCAGAACAATGAGCAGTTCTTC | CATSRVFEGQNNEQFF | TRBJ2-1 | TRBV15 | .
TGTGCCAGCAGTTTAACAAACAGGGAAATTAACACTGAAGCTTTCTTT | CASSLTNREINTEAFF | TRBJ1-1 | TRBV27 | .
TGCGCCAGCAGAATTGGTCGACAGGGGAGCACAGATACGCAGTATTTT | CASRIGRQGSTDTQYF | TRBJ2-3 | TRBV5-1 | TRBD1
TGTGCCAGCAGTCACGACAGGAATAGCAATCAGCCCCAGCATTTT | CASSHDRNSNQPQHF | TRBJ1-5 | TRBV6-6 | .
TGTGCCAGCAGTTACTCGAGGCAGGGCCCCTACGAGCAGTACTTC | CASSYSRQGPYEQYF | TRBJ2-7 | TRBV6-5 | .
TGCGCCAGCAGCCTGGGACTAGCGGCAGATACGCAGTATTTT | CASSLGLAADTQYF | TRBJ2-3 | TRBV5-1 | TRBD2
TGTGCCATCAGCGATCAGGCAAGCACAGATACGCAGTATTTT | CAISDQASTDTQYF | TRBJ2-3 | TRBV10-3 | .
TGTGCCAGCAGTTCCTTATCGAACACTGAAGCTTTCTTT | CASSSLSNTEAFF | TRBJ1-1 | TRBV28 | .
TGTGCCAGCAGCTCCCCGTATAACACTGAAGCTTTCTTT | CASSSPYNTEAFF | TRBJ1-1 | TRBV28 | .
TGTGCCAGCAGCTTCCAGGGAGGGGAGACCCAGTACTTC | CASSFQGGETQYF | TRBJ2-5 | TRBV7-7 | TRBD2
TGTGCCAGCAGCTCCATTAGCGGGCCGACCTACGAGCAGTACTTC | CASSSISGPTYEQYF | TRBJ2-7 | TRBV7-2 | TRBD2
TGTGCCAGCAGCTTAGGGACTAGCGGGCTTAATGAGCAGTTCTTC | CASSLGTSGLNEQFF | TRBJ2-1 | TRBV11-2 | TRBD2
TGCGCCAGCAGCTTGGGGGTTCTAGCGGACTCCTACAATGAGCAGTTCTTC | CASSLGVLADSYNEQFF | TRBJ2-1 | TRBV5-1 | TRBD2
TGTGCCAGCAACGGGATCCGAGCAACGAACGAGCAGTACTTC | CASNGIRATNEQYF | TRBJ2-7 | TRBV28 | .
TGTGCCAGCAGCCCGGGACTAGCGGGGATACAAGAGACCCAGTACTTC | CASSPGLAGIQETQYF | TRBJ2-5 | TRBV11-2 | TRBD2
TGTGCCAGCACCCTCACCGGGGAGCTGTTTTTT | CASTLTGELFF | TRBJ2-2 | TRBV7-3 | .
TGCGCCAGCAGTCTGACAGGGGGCAATGAAGCTTTCTTT | CASSLTGGNEAFF | TRBJ1-1 | TRBV5-1 | TRBD1
TGTGCCAGCGGCTCCCCTAGCGGGAGCACAGATACGCAGTATTTT | CASGSPSGSTDTQYF | TRBJ2-3 | TRBV6-1 | TRBD2
TGTGCCAGTAGTACACAGGGGTTGAAGACCCAGTACTTC | CASSTQGLKTQYF | TRBJ2-5 | TRBV19 | TRBD1
TGCAGCGTTGAAGAGCCCGCCAGGGGGCTGGGTGGCTACACCTTC | CSVEEPARGLGGYTF | TRBJ1-2 | TRBV29-1 | TRBD1
TGTGCCAGCAGTGAAGTTTACGCGATTGGCACCGGGGAGCTGTTTTTT | CASSEVYAIGTGELFF | TRBJ2-2 | TRBV6-1 | .
TGTGCCAGCGGGGCAGGGCGTGAAGCTTTCTTT | CASGAGREAFF | TRBJ1-1 | TRBV28 | .
TGTGCCAGCAGTGGCGACGGGAGGTCCTACAATGAGCAGTTCTTC | CASSGDGRSYNEQFF | TRBJ2-1 | TRBV2 | TRBD2
TGTGCCAGCTGGGGGACTTCATACAATGAGCAGTTCTTC | CASWGTSYNEQFF | TRBJ2-1 | TRBV6-5 | .
TGTGCCAGCAGCCTCAGCGGGAACATTCAGTACTTC | CASSLSGNIQYF | TRBJ2-4 | TRBV11-2 | .
TGCGCCAGCAGCTTGCGGGACTCCCCGGGTGAGCAGTTCTTC | CASSLRDSPGEQFF | TRBJ2-1 | TRBV5-1 | .
TGTGCCAGCAGCTTGGACCAGGGCCACAATGAGCAGTTCTTC | CASSLDQGHNEQFF | TRBJ2-1 | TRBV5-4 | .
TGTGCCAGCAGCTTAAACCCGGACAGCGCCTACGAGCAGTACTTC | CASSLNPDSAYEQYF | TRBJ2-7 | TRBV11-2 | .
TGCAGCGTGGTCCTCGGGAGTGCCGGGGAGACCCAGTACTTC | CSVVLGSAGETQYF | TRBJ2-5 | TRBV29-1 | .
TGTGCCAGCAGTTTGGTAGGGGCACACACTGAAGCTTTCTTT | CASSLVGAHTEAFF | TRBJ1-1 | TRBV28 | .
TGCAGTGCAAACACCCAAGAGACCCAGTACTTC | CSANTQETQYF | TRBJ2-5 | TRBV20-1 | .
TGTGCCAGAAGGGAGGGAGGGGGTACGGGCAATGAGCAGTTCTTC | CARREGGGTGNEQFF | TRBJ2-1 | TRBV7-5 | .
TGTGCCAGCAGCTTAGCGCGGGGGGTCTACTATGGCTACACCTTC | CASSLARGVYYGYTF | TRBJ1-2 | TRBV7-2 | .
TGTGCCATCAGTGACAGGGAATACGACGAGCAGTACTTC | CAISDREYDEQYF | TRBJ2-7 | TRBV10-3 | .
TGTGCCAGCAGCCGGGACTACACCGGGGAGCTGTTTTTT | CASSRDYTGELFF | TRBJ2-2 | TRBV9 | .
TGTGCCAGCAGCTTGGGGGCCGGAGGGACCAATGAGCAGTTCTTC | CASSLGAGGTNEQFF | TRBJ2-1 | TRBV5-8 | .
TGTGCCAGCAGCTTAGCACAGGACCGCTACGAGCAGTACTTC | CASSLAQDRYEQYF | TRBJ2-7 | TRBV7-9 | .
TGCGCCAGCAGCTTGGTCCCAACAGGGGGCGACCTCTACGAGCAGTACTTC | CASSLVPTGGDLYEQYF | TRBJ2-7 | TRBV5-1 | TRBD1
TGTGCCAGCAGCCCGGGGACTTACACCGGGGAGCTGTTTTTT | CASSPGTYTGELFF | TRBJ2-2 | TRBV7-8 | .
TGTGCCAGCAGCTTAGGGACCGGGGTTGGGCAGTACTTC | CASSLGTGVGQYF | TRBJ2-7 | TRBV11-2 | .
TGTGCCAGCAGGGCCGGTGCGGCTGGCTACACCTTC | CASRAGAAGYTF | TRBJ1-2 | TRBV28 | .
TGTGCCAGCAGTTACTCGGCCCCCGGGGGCAATCAGCCCCAGCATTTT | CASSYSAPGGNQPQHF | TRBJ1-5 | TRBV6-5 | .
TGTGCCAGTATAGGTACAGGGGGGCGGACTGAAGCTTTCTTT | CASIGTGGRTEAFF | TRBJ1-1 | TRBV19 | TRBD1
TGTGCCAGTAGTCTCCCCGGGACAGTTCGGGAAGCTTTCTTT | CASSLPGTVREAFF | TRBJ1-1 | TRBV19 | TRBD1
TGTGCCTGGAGCGGAGAGCCCCGGGACGGGAGGAACATTCAGTACTTC | CAWSGEPRDGRNIQYF | TRBJ2-4 | TRBV30 | TRBD2
TGTGCCAGCGCGGACCCCAGAGGAGCAGCGGGAGGCGTTGACGAGCAGTACTTC | CASADPRGAAGGVDEQYF | TRBJ2-7 | TRBV2 | TRBD2
TGTGCCAGCAGTGGGGACAGTAGCTACGAGCAGTACTTC | CASSGDSSYEQYF | TRBJ2-7 | TRBV25-1 | TRBD1
TGTGCCACGGCGCGACGGGATTCCTACGAGCAGTACTTC | CATARRDSYEQYF | TRBJ2-7 | TRBV7-9 | .
TGTGCCAGCAGCTTAGGGTGGGGGGGCGAGCAGTTCTTC | CASSLGWGGEQFF | TRBJ2-1 | TRBV7-2 | .
TGCAGCGTTGAGGGCGCCAATGAGCAGTTCTTC | CSVEGANEQFF | TRBJ2-1 | TRBV29-1 | .
TGTGCCAGCAGCGGGACTAGCCCAGATACGCAGTATTTT | CASSGTSPDTQYF | TRBJ2-3 | TRBV5-4 | TRBD2
TGTGCTAGTGGTTTGGCAGGGTCCGACTCTGGGGCCAACGTCCTGACTTTC | CASGLAGSDSGANVLTF | TRBJ2-6 | TRBV12-5 | .
TGTGCCAGCAGTTACGAAGCTAGCGGGGATAAGCAGTACTTC | CASSYEASGDKQYF | TRBJ2-5 | TRBV6-5 | TRBD2